These 6 T cell receptor beta chains share one sample of origin, sequenced in a study of CD8 T cells in Susac syndrome. The authors reverse transcribed roughly 0.5 to 1 ug RNA with random hexamers. One entry per CDR3 protein results from TCRdb running MiXCR on the immunoSEQ multiplex PCR reads. The profile covers more than 65,000 distinct CDR3 sequences, with 85% to 95% appearing a single time and approximately 0.48% taken by the ten largest. Material for sequencing was CD8+ T cells from PBMCs. These receptors were obtained from a human donor with Susac syndrome.

This chain connects TRBV6-1 to TRBJ2-1; TRBD2 matches at 14 bases. Per the germline V gene, CDR1 is MNHNS and CDR2 is SASEGT. CDR3 size: 21 residues. The J segment lost 0 bases and the V segment lost 7 bases, leaving 17 bases of the junction unmatched. CDR3 sequence: CASTLRAGTSGSEGSYNEQFF. The DNA of the CDR3 is TGTGCCAGCACCCTTAGGGCCGGGACTAGCGGGAGTGAGGGCTCCTACAATGAGCAGTTCTTC.

This clonotype was observed a few times. The chain recombines TRBV29-1 with TRBJ2-3; the match to TRBD2 covers 8 bases. CDR3 length equals 13 residues. The germline V gene encodes CDR1 SQVTM and CDR2 ANQGSEA. The junction had 3 bases not matched to a gene; V was cut back by 5 bases and J by 2 bases. CDR3 DNA sequence: TGCAGCGTTATAGCGGGAAACACAGATACGCAGTATTTT. It specifies CSVIAGNTDTQYF.

This chain uses TRBV7-9 with TRBJ2-5; no reliable D call. This CDR3 has 16 amino acids. The germline V gene encodes CDR1 SEHNR and CDR2 FQNEAQ (reference sequence). V was trimmed by 2 bases and J by 2 bases, leaving 15 bases between them. The CDR3 protein is CASSLTLSADQETQYF. The DNA of the CDR3 is TGTGCCAGCAGCTTAACTCTGTCGGCCGATCAAGAGACCCAGTACTTC.

CDR3 region: CSVRQNQPQHF. The CDR3 bases are TGCAGCGTTAGGCAGAATCAGCCCCAGCATTTT. The chain recombines TRBV29-1 with TRBJ1-5; no clear D. The germline V gene has CDR1 SQVTM and CDR2 ANQGSEA. V shed 5 bases and J shed 4 bases, with 6 bases lying between them. This CDR3 has 11 residues.

The chain recombines TRBV13 with TRBJ2-3; a weak D match, TRBD2 (5 bases). The CDR3 sequence is 18 residues long. V shed 5 bases and J shed 0 bases, with 21 bases lying between them. From germline, CDR1 is PRHDT and CDR2 FYEKMQ (reference sequence). The CDR3 spells CASSTRLPTDASTDTQYF. CDR3 DNA: TGTGCCAGCAGCACTAGACTCCCGACCGACGCTAGCACAGATACGCAGTATTTT.

This rearrangement joins TRBV20-1 to TRBJ1-5; possible D gene TRBD1, 6 bases. The CDR3 is made up of 15 amino acids. CDR1 is DFQATT and CDR2 is SNEGSKA in the germline V gene (reference sequence). V lost 5 bases, J lost 5 bases, and 19 bases lay in between. The CDR3 is CSAEADSGGYQPQHF. As DNA, the CDR3 is TGCAGTGCTGAGGCGGACAGCGGGGGATATCAGCCCCAGCATTTT.